The 9 T cell receptor beta chains reported below all come from one sample, sequenced in a study of regulatory T cells in long-lasting Graves disease (dated by TCRdb to the early 2020s). This specimen's time point label, interpreted: persistent/refractory GD, antithyroid drugs over 5 years with positive TRAb. RNA was extracted from PBMCs in TRIzol for both TCR sequencing and RNA sequencing. Library prep was done by multiplex PCR. The run used an Illumina HiSeq 4000. To build TCR beta libraries, CDR3 regions were amplified by Arm-PCR using iRepertoire HTBI primers. TCRdb cleaned the public reads at Q25 with fastp, built clones with MiXCR and kept in-frame beta chains. Every entry covers one CDR3 protein and lists the most common genes and DNA from its rows. In all, the sample holds some 370,000 distinct CDR3 sequences, and roughly 25% of those were seen once. The ten largest make up 28% of the sample.

Sequences were derived from peripheral blood mononuclear cells (PBMCs), sampled when the disease was refractory, from a patient treated with antithyroid drugs. These receptors originate from a woman aged 40 to 50 with Graves disease. Donor details come from another sample of the same person, matched by shared clones.

In its sample, this clonotype was seen many times. The chain combines TRBV12-3 or TRBV12-4 with TRBJ2-1, with 10 bases aligning to TRBD2. The CDR3 runs 20 residues. Losses at the gene ends were 7 bases for V and 2 bases for J; bases not matched to a gene: 20. CDR3 residues: CASTIHPWLAGEEAYNEQFF. The CDR3, as DNA: TGTGCCAGCACCATCCACCCCTGGCTAGCGGGAGAGGAAGCCTACAATGAGCAGTTCTTC.

V is TRBV5-8 and J is TRBJ2-5; D might be TRBD1 or TRBD2, each matching 5 bases. The V gene's germline CDR1 is SGHTS and CDR2 YDEGEE. Trimming took 6 bases from V and 2 from J, leaving 14 bases between them. The CDR3 extends over 14 amino acids. The CDR3 sequence is CASNHRDPQETQYF. CDR3 nucleotide sequence: TGTGCCAGCAACCATAGGGACCCACAAGAGACCCAGTACTTC. Looking up the rest from reference TRBV5-8 and TRBJ2-5 gives the full variable domain: EAGVTQSPTHLIKTRGQQATLRCSPISGHTSVYWYQQALGLGLQFLLWYDEGEERNRGNFPPRFSGRQFPNYSSELNVNALELEDSALYLCASNHRDPQETQYFGPGTRLLVL.

The chain links TRBV5-1 to TRBJ2-7, with D hard to call. CDR1 SGHRS and CDR2 YFSETQ come from the germline V gene. Between the trimmed V and J ends, which lost 2 bases and 5 bases, there was a span of 8 bases. CDR3 length: 12 amino acids. CDR3 in amino acids: CASSLPDDEQYF. The CDR3 DNA reads TGCGCCAGCAGCTTACCGGACGACGAGCAGTACTTC. Supplemented by reference TRBV5-1 and TRBJ2-7, the full variable domain reads KAGVTQTPRYLIKTRGQQVTLSCSPISGHRSVSWYQQTPGQGLQFLFEYFSETQRNKGNFPGRFSGRQFSNSRSEMNVSTLELGDSALYLCASSLPDDEQYFGPGTRLTVT.

The chain links TRBV6-5 to TRBJ2-2; 12 nucleotides match TRBD2. Trimming cost V 4 bases and J 7 bases; bases outside gene matches: 7. The CDR3 contains 16 residues. Germline values: CDR1 MNHEY, CDR2 SVGAGI. This CDR3 is CASSSTTSGSGGELFF. CDR3 DNA: TGTGCCAGCAGTTCCACGACTAGCGGGAGCGGCGGGGAGCTGTTTTTT.

This clonotype has ten or more counts. The chain employs TRBV28 and TRBJ2-7, with a possible D match to TRBD2 (6 bases). Germline V gene lookup returns CDR1 MDHEN and CDR2 SYDVKM. The CDR3 is made up of 15 amino acids. Between the trimmed V and J ends, which lost 5 bases and 4 bases, there was a span of 18 bases. CDR3 coding DNA: TGTGCCAGCAGTCCACACCGGACTAATTCATACGAGCAGTACTTC. Residues: CASSPHRTNSYEQYF.

The sample holds a few counts of this clonotype. CDR3 region: CASSVLGPGTDTQYF. The CDR3 DNA sequence: TGTGCCAGCAGCGTGCTTGGCCCGGGGACAGATACGCAGTATTTT. The chain employs TRBV11-2 and TRBJ2-3, with D tentatively TRBD2 (5 bases). V dropped 5 bases and J dropped 3 bases, with 15 bases sitting between them. Germline V CDR1 and CDR2: SGHAT, FQNNGV. CDR3 size: 15 residues.

This clonotype was seen only a few times. The chain is built from TRBV28 and TRBJ2-3; D remains ambiguous. V was pared by 0 bases and J by 0 bases, with 4 bases between. The CDR3 extends over 14 amino acids. Looked up from germline, CDR1 is MDHEN and CDR2 is SYDVKM. CDR3 sequence: CASSLWTSTDTQYF. In DNA, the CDR3 is TGTGCCAGCAGTTTATGGACTAGCACAGATACGCAGTATTTT.

The chain is built from TRBV3-1 and TRBJ2-5; 11 bases are shared with TRBD2. This CDR3 region has 17 residues. The V gene end was trimmed by 4 bases and the J gene end by 9 bases; junction bases not matched to a gene: 16. CDR1 is LGHDT and CDR2 is YNNKEL in the germline V gene (reference sequence). CDR3 sequence: CASSLEGLAESGSAQYF. The DNA of the CDR3 is TGTGCCAGCAGCCTAGAGGGACTAGCGGAGTCCGGGTCGGCCCAGTACTTC.

As for this clonotype: Compared with germline, one end of the junction differs, possibly owing to a read error. This chain uses TRBV18 with TRBJ2-5; 7 bases agree with TRBD2. The germline V gene has CDR1 KGHSH and CDR2 LQKENI. This CDR3 region has 14 residues. The CDR3 DNA is TGTGCCAGCTCACCCCCTAGCGGACAAGGGACCCAGTACTTC. Translating it yields CASSPPSGQGTQYF.